Sequencing of this T cell receptor (beta chain) was carried out in a study of blood T cell repertoires in COVID-19. Study information: From T cells, B-cell-depleted T cells, or PBMCs came the material, which was cDNA or gDNA.

Profiled with immunoSEQ multiplex PCR; TCRdb holds only in-frame clones, not every one. The repertoire holds fewer than 150,000 clones, approximately 85% seen once, with around 4.7% in the top ten. Trimming cost V 8 bases and J 2 bases, with 5 bases left between them. This CDR3 comprises 11 residues. Notes on this clone: The sample carries other DNA sequences with the same CDR3.

V gene TRBV12-3 or TRBV12-4 combines with J gene TRBJ2-3; D is uncertain. The clonotype originates from a human donor in a cohort sampled during active COVID-19. Sequencing used peripheral blood. The CDR3 nucleotides read TGTGCCAGCTCACACACAGATACGCAGTATTTT. Translating gives CASSHTDTQYF.